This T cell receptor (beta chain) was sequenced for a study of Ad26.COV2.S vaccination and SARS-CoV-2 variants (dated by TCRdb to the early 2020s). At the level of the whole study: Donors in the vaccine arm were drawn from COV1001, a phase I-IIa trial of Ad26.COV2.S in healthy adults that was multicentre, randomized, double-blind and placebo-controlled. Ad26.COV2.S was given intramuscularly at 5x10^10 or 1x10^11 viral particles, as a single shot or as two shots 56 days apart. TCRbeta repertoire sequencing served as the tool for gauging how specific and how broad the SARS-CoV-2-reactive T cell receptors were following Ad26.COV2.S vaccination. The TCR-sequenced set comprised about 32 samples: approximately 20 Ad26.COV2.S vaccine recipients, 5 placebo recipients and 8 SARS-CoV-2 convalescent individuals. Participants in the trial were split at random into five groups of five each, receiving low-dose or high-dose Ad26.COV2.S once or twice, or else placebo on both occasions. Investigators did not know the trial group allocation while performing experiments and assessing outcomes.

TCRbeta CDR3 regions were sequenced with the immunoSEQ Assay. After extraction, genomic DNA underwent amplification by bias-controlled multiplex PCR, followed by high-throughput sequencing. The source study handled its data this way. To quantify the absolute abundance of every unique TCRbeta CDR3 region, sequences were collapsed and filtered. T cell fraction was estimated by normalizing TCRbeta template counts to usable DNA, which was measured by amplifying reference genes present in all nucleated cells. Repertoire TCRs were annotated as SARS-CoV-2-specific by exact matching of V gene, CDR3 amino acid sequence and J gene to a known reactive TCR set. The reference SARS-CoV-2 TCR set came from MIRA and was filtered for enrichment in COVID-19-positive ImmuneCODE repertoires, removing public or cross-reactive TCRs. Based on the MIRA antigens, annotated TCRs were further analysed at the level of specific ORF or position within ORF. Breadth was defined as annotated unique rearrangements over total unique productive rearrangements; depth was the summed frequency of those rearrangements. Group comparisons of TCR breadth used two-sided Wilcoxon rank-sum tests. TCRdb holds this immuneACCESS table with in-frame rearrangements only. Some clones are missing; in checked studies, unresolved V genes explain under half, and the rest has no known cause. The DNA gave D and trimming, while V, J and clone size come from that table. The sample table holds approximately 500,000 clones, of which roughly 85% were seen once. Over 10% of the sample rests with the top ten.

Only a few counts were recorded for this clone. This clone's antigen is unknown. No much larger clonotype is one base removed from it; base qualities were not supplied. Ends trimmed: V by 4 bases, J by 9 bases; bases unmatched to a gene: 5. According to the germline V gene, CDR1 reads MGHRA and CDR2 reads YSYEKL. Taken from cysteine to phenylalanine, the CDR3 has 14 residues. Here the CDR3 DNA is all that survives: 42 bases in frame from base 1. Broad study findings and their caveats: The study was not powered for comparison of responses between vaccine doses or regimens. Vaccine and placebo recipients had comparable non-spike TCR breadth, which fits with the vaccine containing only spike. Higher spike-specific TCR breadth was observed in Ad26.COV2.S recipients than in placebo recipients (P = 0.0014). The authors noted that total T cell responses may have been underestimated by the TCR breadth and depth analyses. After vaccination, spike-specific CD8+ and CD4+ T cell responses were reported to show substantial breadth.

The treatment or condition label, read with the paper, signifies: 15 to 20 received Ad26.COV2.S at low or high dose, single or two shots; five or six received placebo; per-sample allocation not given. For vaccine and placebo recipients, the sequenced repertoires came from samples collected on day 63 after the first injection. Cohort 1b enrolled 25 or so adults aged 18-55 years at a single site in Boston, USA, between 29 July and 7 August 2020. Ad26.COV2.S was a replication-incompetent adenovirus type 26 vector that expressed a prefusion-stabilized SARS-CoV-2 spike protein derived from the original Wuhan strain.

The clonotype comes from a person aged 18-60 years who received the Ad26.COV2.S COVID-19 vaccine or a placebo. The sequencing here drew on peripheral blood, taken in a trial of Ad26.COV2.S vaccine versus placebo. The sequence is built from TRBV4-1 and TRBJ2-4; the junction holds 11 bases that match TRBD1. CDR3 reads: CASSLSGTGGIQYF. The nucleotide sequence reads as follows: TGCGCCAGCAGCCTCTCCGGGACAGGGGGCATTCAGTACTTC.